Sequencing of this T cell receptor beta chain was carried out in a study of T-cell memory formation after mild COVID-19 (dated by TCRdb to 2020 to 2022). Turning to the overall study: TCR sequence clusters from the two donors were found to be largely donor specific. T-cell clones expanding and contracting after mild COVID-19 in a couple of donors were tracked by longitudinal TCRalpha and TCRbeta repertoire sequencing. Two young, previously healthy adult volunteers made up the cohort, one male and one female.

Study-wide conclusions, independent of this receptor: Some responding clones were found in pre-infection memory, which suggests that pre-existing cross-reactive memory T cells took part in the SARS-CoV-2 response. Contracting CD4+ clones appeared mostly in the CM and EM memory subsets, whereas CD8+ clones were enriched in EMRA. Only a couple of mild cases were covered in the study, and larger cohorts including severe cases with pre-infection samples were considered necessary. The second-wave clones that peaked on day 37 were not confirmed to be SARS-CoV-2 specific. Balanced CD4/CD8 phenotypes were observed for clones contracting from day 15 to 85, whereas a bias towards CD4+ was observed for a second wave of clones expanding from day 15 to 37.

This clonotype was seen a few times. The antigen it binds to is not known. The sample holds no much larger clone one base away, and base qualities are not on file. V ends up 2 bases short and J 0 bases short, with an unmatched junction base count of 7. As encoded in the germline V gene, CDR1 is MGHDK while CDR2 is SYGVNS. Taken from cysteine to phenylalanine, the CDR3 has 17 residues. The retained sequence is limited to the CDR3, 51 bases, with the frame set at the first base. PBMCs were isolated by Ficoll-Paque density gradient centrifugation. Sequencing took place on an Illumina NovaSeq 6000. cDNA libraries for TCRalpha and TCRbeta were prepared by 5'RACE using constant-segment primers, with sample barcodes and unique molecular identifiers added. RNA was extracted from every sample with Trizol reagent. Amplification of the libraries took two PCR steps, and the second step added a second sample barcode plus Illumina TruSeq adapters. Libraries were sequenced on an Illumina NovaSeq with 2 x 150 bp paired-end reads. The paper's processing steps were these. Demultiplexing of reads and collapsing into UMI-guided consensus sequences were performed with migec v1.2.7. Using mixcr v2.1.11, the UMI consensuses were aligned to TRA and TRB V and J templates and assembled into clonotypes. A clonotype was counted as expanded or contracted only when both edgeR and NoisET called the clonotype significant, with the noise models trained on biological replicates. For edgeR calls, a false discovery rate-adjusted p below 0.01 and a log2 fold-change threshold of 1 were applied. As an exploratory analysis of dynamics, max-normalized trajectories of the 1000 most abundant clonotypes were examined with PCA combined with hierarchical clustering. The CD4 or CD8 phenotype of responding clones was assigned using the separately sequenced CD4+ and CD8+ repertoires. Starting from the raw public reads, TCRdb applied fastp trimming at Q25, assembled clones with MiXCR and retained in-frame beta chains. Merged by CDR3 protein, the rows form single entries marked with the most common genes and DNA. TCRdb assigned the V and J calls; the authors' analysis was not used. Here the sample has some 440,000 distinct CDR3 sequences; roughly 25% occur a single time. About an eighth of the sample is held by the ten biggest clonotypes.

The sequence links TRBV25-1 to TRBJ2-1, and 7 junctional nucleotides match TRBD1. The TCR sequence derives from an adult woman who had mild COVID-19 (a few samples of this study predate the infection). The sample titles of this study are shuffled in the database, so cell type and time point are left out; the donor was told from shared clones. Sequenced material: PBMCs or a T cell subset sorted from them (not recorded which). The sequenced DNA: TGTGCCAGCAGTGAACGGCGGTCAGGGGGCTCCTACAATGAGCAGTTCTTC. Its translation is CASSERRSGGSYNEQFF.